The rows below give T cell receptor beta chains drawn from one sample of a study of T cells after somatic rescue of genetic block. Here immunoSEQ multiplex PCR was the method, and the copy in TCRdb shows in-frame clones only, minus some. The sample has 60,000 to 75,000 clones; about 91% are singletons. Material for sequencing was peripheral blood mononuclear cells (PBMCs). The receptors here all came from a man aged 35 to 55. The CDR3 runs from the conserved cysteine through the conserved F or W. Each record gives: J gene, clone size, CDR3 length, D gene, V gene, CDR3 protein, CDR3 DNA. The D gene is left open where the match is weak. The size entry is marked missing in some rows and otherwise reads once, few, many or a size class.

TRBJ2-5,NA,11,NA,TRBV7-2,CASSLLETQYF,TGTGCCAGCAGCTTACTCGAGACCCAGTACTTC
TRBJ2-5,few,11,NA,TRBV2,CASSERETQYF,TGTGCCAGCAGTGAACGAGAGACCCAGTACTTC
TRBJ1-4,NA,11,NA,TRBV6-1,CASREPEKLFF,TGTGCCAGCAGAGAACCGGAAAAACTGTTTTTT
TRBJ2-1,once,15,NA,TRBV18,CASSQEGVAYNEQFF,TGTGCCAGCTCACAGGAGGGGGTGGCCTACAATGAGCAGTTCTTC
TRBJ2-2,NA,15,TRBD2,TRBV19,CASSRAGSYTGELFF,TGTGCCAGTAGTAGAGCGGGGTCCTACACCGGGGAGCTGTTTTTT
TRBJ2-2,few,20,TRBD2,TRBV28,CASSLEYWTSGTGDTGELFF,TGTGCCAGCAGTTTAGAATATTGGACTAGCGGGACGGGGGACACCGGGGAGCTGTTTTTT
TRBJ1-5,NA,15,NA,TRBV13,CASSSGQERNQPQHF,TGTGCCAGCAGCTCTGGACAAGAGAGAAATCAGCCCCAGCATTTT
TRBJ2-1,NA,16,TRBD2,TRBV7-2,CASSLTGTSSYNEQFF,TGTGCCAGCAGCTTAACCGGGACTAGCTCCTACAATGAGCAGTTCTTC
TRBJ2-5,NA,14,NA,TRBV5-1,CASSRQGHQETQYF,TGCGCCAGCAGCCGGCAGGGCCATCAAGAGACCCAGTACTTC
TRBJ2-1,NA,14,NA,TRBV7-6,CASSLAAGDNEQFF,TGTGCCAGCAGCTTAGCCGCTGGAGACAATGAGCAGTTCTTC
TRBJ2-7,NA,14,NA,TRBV4-2,CASSPRQEAGEQYF,TGTGCCAGCAGCCCGAGGCAGGAGGCCGGCGAGCAGTACTTC
TRBJ2-1,NA,15,NA,TRBV4-1,CASSVPSRDYNEQFF,TGCGCCAGCAGCGTACCCTCTAGGGACTACAATGAGCAGTTCTTC
TRBJ2-4,NA,14,NA,TRBV6-5,CASSYSSGRNIQYF,TGTGCCAGCAGTTACTCTAGCGGAAGAAACATTCAGTACTTC
TRBJ1-6,NA,13,NA,TRBV18,CASSQGERSPLHF,TGTGCCAGCTCACAGGGGGAGCGATCACCCCTCCACTTT
TRBJ1-1,NA,12,TRBD1,TRBV28,CASSLGQAEAFF,TGTGCCAGCAGTTTGGGACAGGCTGAAGCTTTCTTT
TRBJ1-3,NA,14,TRBD1,TRBV4-1,CASSPGGSGNTIYF,TGCGCCAGCAGCCCAGGGGGCTCTGGAAACACCATATATTTT
TRBJ2-7,NA,14,TRBD1,TRBV27,CASGSGQGWYEQYF,TGTGCCAGCGGGTCGGGACAGGGATGGTACGAGCAGTACTTC
TRBJ1-1,NA,13,TRBD1,TRBV30,CAWDKQGGTEAFF,TGTGCCTGGGACAAACAGGGGGGGACTGAAGCTTTCTTT
TRBJ2-7,NA,14,NA,TRBV18,CASSPPTGSGEQYF,TGTGCCAGCTCACCACCGACGGGATCTGGTGAGCAGTACTTC
TRBJ2-3,NA,14,TRBD2,TRBV2,CASHPSGGLDTQYF,TGTGCCAGCCACCCTAGCGGGGGATTAGATACGCAGTATTTT
TRBJ2-2,NA,15,TRBD1,TRBV7-9,CASSSGTGEGGELFF,TGTGCCAGCAGCTCCGGGACAGGGGAAGGCGGGGAGCTGTTTTTT
TRBJ2-2,NA,16,NA,TRBV4-1,CASSQGPGGNTGELFF,TGCGCCAGCAGCCAAGGACCCGGGGGGAACACCGGGGAGCTGTTTTTT
TRBJ2-5,NA,17,NA,TRBV7-9,CASSPGWGSNLGETQYF,TGTGCCAGCAGCCCAGGCTGGGGCTCCAATCTCGGGGAGACCCAGTACTTC
TRBJ2-1,NA,16,NA,TRBV9,CASSVALEGWYNEQFF,TGTGCCAGCAGCGTAGCTCTTGAGGGTTGGTACAATGAGCAGTTCTTC
TRBJ2-1,NA,18,TRBD2,TRBV7-2,CASSPTRLAGGLLDEQFF,TGTGCCAGCAGCCCGACCAGACTAGCGGGAGGCCTCCTCGATGAGCAGTTCTTC
TRBJ2-1,NA,18,TRBD2,TRBV11-3,CASSLAGTSGSSYNEQFF,TGTGCCAGCAGCTTAGCTGGGACTAGCGGGAGTTCCTACAATGAGCAGTTCTTC
TRBJ2-1,NA,19,TRBD2,TRBV5-8,CASSSILRLAGGTYNEQFF,TGTGCCAGCAGCTCTATCCTTAGACTAGCGGGGGGGACCTACAATGAGCAGTTCTTC
TRBJ2-7,once,16,TRBD2,TRBV7-6,CASSLGRTSDAYEQYF,TGTGCCAGCAGCTTAGGCCGGACTAGCGATGCCTACGAGCAGTACTTC
TRBJ2-7,NA,16,TRBD2,TRBV10-1,CASSEGTSIEAYEQYF,TGCGCCAGCAGTGAGGGGACTAGCATCGAAGCCTACGAGCAGTACTTC
TRBJ2-3,NA,15,TRBD2,TRBV6-1,CASSGTSVSTDTQYF,TGTGCCAGCAGCGGGACTAGCGTCAGCACAGATACGCAGTATTTT
TRBJ2-3,NA,14,NA,TRBV28,CASSQGARADTQYF,TGTGCCAGCAGCCAAGGGGCTCGGGCAGATACGCAGTATTTT
TRBJ2-7,NA,13,NA,TRBV25-1,CASSDHGAREQYF,TGTGCCAGCAGTGATCATGGGGCGAGGGAGCAGTACTTC
TRBJ2-5,NA,17,TRBD2,TRBV7-9,CASSLKVGGNSMETQYF,TGTGCCAGCAGCTTAAAAGTGGGGGGGAATTCTATGGAGACCCAGTACTTC
TRBJ1-6,NA,16,NA,TRBV21-1,CASSTKTEGYNSPLHF,TGTGCCAGCAGCACTAAGACCGAGGGATATAATTCACCCCTCCACTTT
TRBJ2-3,NA,15,TRBD2,TRBV2,CASSDGRGGGDTQYF,TGTGCCAGCAGTGATGGGCGGGGGGGAGGAGATACGCAGTATTTT
TRBJ2-7,NA,14,NA,TRBV7-2,CASSFGGGGYEQYF,TGTGCCAGCAGCTTCGGAGGGGGCGGCTACGAGCAGTACTTC
TRBJ1-1,NA,14,NA,TRBV28,CASNRVGYRTEAFF,TGTGCCAGCAACCGGGTGGGTTATCGCACTGAAGCTTTCTTT
TRBJ2-7,NA,14,TRBD1,TRBV6-1,CASRKGTDTYEQYF,TGTGCCAGCAGGAAGGGGACAGATACCTACGAGCAGTACTTC
TRBJ2-5,NA,18,NA,TRBV4-1,CASSQGRGAMTPQETQYF,TGCGCCAGCAGCCAAGGAAGAGGAGCGATGACTCCCCAAGAGACCCAGTACTTC
TRBJ1-2,NA,14,NA,TRBV5-1,CASSLVQGSFGYTF,TGCGCCAGCAGCTTGGTACAGGGTTCATTTGGCTACACCTTC
TRBJ2-3,NA,16,TRBD2,TRBV7-2,CASSGGDSTPTDTQYF,TGTGCCAGCTCCGGGGGGGACTCCACCCCCACAGATACGCAGTATTTT
TRBJ2-7,NA,15,TRBD2,TRBV5-4,CASSSGGDTYYEQYF,TGTGCCAGCAGCTCCGGGGGGGACACTTACTACGAGCAGTACTTC